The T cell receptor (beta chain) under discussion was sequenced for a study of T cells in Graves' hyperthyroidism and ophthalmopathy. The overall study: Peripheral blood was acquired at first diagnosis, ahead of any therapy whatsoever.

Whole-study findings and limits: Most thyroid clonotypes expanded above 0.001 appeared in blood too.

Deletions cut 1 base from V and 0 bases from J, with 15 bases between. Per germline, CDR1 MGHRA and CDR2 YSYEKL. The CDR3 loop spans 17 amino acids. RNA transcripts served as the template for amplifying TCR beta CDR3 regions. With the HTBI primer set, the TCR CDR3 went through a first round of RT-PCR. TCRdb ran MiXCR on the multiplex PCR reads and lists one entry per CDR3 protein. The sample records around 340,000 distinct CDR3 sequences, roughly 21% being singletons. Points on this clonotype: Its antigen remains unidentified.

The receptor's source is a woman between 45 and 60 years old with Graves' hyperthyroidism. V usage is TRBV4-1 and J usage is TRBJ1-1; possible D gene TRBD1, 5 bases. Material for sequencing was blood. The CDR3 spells CASSQGDGLGVNTEAFF. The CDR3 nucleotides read TGCGCCAGCAGCCAAGGGGACGGCCTGGGGGTGAACACTGAAGCTTTCTTT.